The rows below give T cell receptor beta chains drawn from one sample of a study of a mutant IDH1 vaccine in newly diagnosed glioma. The data were produced by immunoSEQ multiplex PCR, yet TCRdb's version contains in-frame clones alone and is incomplete. The sample lists 43,000 or so clones; 85% to 95% were seen once. These receptors' targets are unknown. This specimen was PBMCs, taken from a glioma patient whose treatment included an IDH1 peptide vaccine. These receptors were taken from a man between 45 and 60 years old with glioma. Each CDR3 is given with its conserved first and last residue. A D gene is named only where the DNA matches it firmly. A row's size may be missing; if present it is once, few, many or a size class.

v_call: TRBV28
d_call: TRBD1
clone_size: NA
j_call: TRBJ1-6
cdr3_nt: TGTGCCAGCAGTCGACTTAGGACAGGGCAAAGCTCCTATAATTCACCCCTCCACTTT
cdr3_aa: CASSRLRTGQSSYNSPLHF

v_call: TRBV27
d_call: NA
clone_size: NA
j_call: TRBJ1-1
cdr3_nt: TGTGCCAGCAGTTTAGCGCCAGAGAACACTGAAGCTTTCTTT
cdr3_aa: CASSLAPENTEAFF

v_call: TRBV6-5
d_call: NA
clone_size: NA
j_call: TRBJ1-1
cdr3_nt: TGTGCCAGCAGTTACGGGTTCGAAGCTTTCTTT
cdr3_aa: CASSYGFEAFF

v_call: TRBV5-6
d_call: NA
clone_size: NA
j_call: TRBJ1-2
cdr3_nt: TGTGCCAGCAGCTTGGGACGTCTTAGGATTTATGGCTACACCTTC
cdr3_aa: CASSLGRLRIYGYTF

v_call: TRBV9
d_call: NA
clone_size: NA
j_call: TRBJ1-5
cdr3_nt: TGTGCCAGCAGCGTAGATTGGCAGAGAAATCAGCCCCAGCATTTT
cdr3_aa: CASSVDWQRNQPQHF

v_call: TRBV7-2
d_call: NA
clone_size: few
j_call: TRBJ2-3
cdr3_nt: TGTGCCAGCAGCTTCATTTGGGAGCGGGATACGCAGTATTTT
cdr3_aa: CASSFIWERDTQYF

v_call: TRBV6-5
d_call: NA
clone_size: NA
j_call: TRBJ1-3
cdr3_nt: TGTGCCAGCAGGACCGCAGGCTCTGGAAACACCATATATTTT
cdr3_aa: CASRTAGSGNTIYF

v_call: TRBV2
d_call: NA
clone_size: NA
j_call: TRBJ1-4
cdr3_nt: TGTGCCAGCAGTGAAGGCCAGGTTAATGAAAAACTGTTTTTT
cdr3_aa: CASSEGQVNEKLFF

v_call: TRBV7-9
d_call: NA
clone_size: NA
j_call: TRBJ2-3
cdr3_nt: TGTGCCAGCAGTCTGGGGGGAGTTCCAGATACGCAGTATTTT
cdr3_aa: CASSLGGVPDTQYF

v_call: TRBV4-1
d_call: NA
clone_size: once
j_call: TRBJ1-3
cdr3_nt: TGCGCCAGCAGCCCTCCCGGGAACTCTGGAAACACCATATATTTT
cdr3_aa: CASSPPGNSGNTIYF

v_call: TRBV28
d_call: NA
clone_size: NA
j_call: TRBJ1-5
cdr3_nt: TGTGCCAGCAGACCAACAGGGATCGTCAATCAGCCCCAGCATTTT
cdr3_aa: CASRPTGIVNQPQHF

v_call: TRBV5-1
d_call: NA
clone_size: NA
j_call: TRBJ1-5
cdr3_nt: TGCGCCAGCAGCTTAGCAGGGGCCAATCAGCCCCAGCATTTT
cdr3_aa: CASSLAGANQPQHF

v_call: TRBV9
d_call: NA
clone_size: NA
j_call: TRBJ1-2
cdr3_nt: TGTGCCAGCAGCCTAGATGGGACTAACTATGGCTACACCTTC
cdr3_aa: CASSLDGTNYGYTF

v_call: TRBV15
d_call: TRBD2
clone_size: NA
j_call: TRBJ2-2
cdr3_nt: TGTGCCACCAGCGGACTGGGTAGCGGGGGGAATCCTAACACCGGGGAGCTGTTTTTT
cdr3_aa: CATSGLGSGGNPNTGELFF

v_call: TRBV19
d_call: NA
clone_size: NA
j_call: TRBJ2-7
cdr3_nt: TGTGCCAGTAGGCGGGGAGGCGGGGAGTACGAGCAGTACTTC
cdr3_aa: CASRRGGGEYEQYF

v_call: TRBV18
d_call: NA
clone_size: NA
j_call: TRBJ2-7
cdr3_nt: TGTGCCAGCTCACCCGTTACCAGGTTTCCCTCCTACGAGCAGTACTTC
cdr3_aa: CASSPVTRFPSYEQYF

v_call: TRBV2
d_call: TRBD2
clone_size: NA
j_call: TRBJ2-1
cdr3_nt: TGTGCCAGCAGCGATCCGGGACTAGCGGCAAACTACAATGAGCAGTTCTTC
cdr3_aa: CASSDPGLAANYNEQFF

v_call: TRBV30
d_call: TRBD1
clone_size: NA
j_call: TRBJ1-4
cdr3_nt: TGTGCCTGGAGCCAGGGGGCGGTTAATGAAAAACTGTTTTTT
cdr3_aa: CAWSQGAVNEKLFF

v_call: TRBV19
d_call: TRBD1
clone_size: NA
j_call: TRBJ2-4
cdr3_nt: TGTGCCAGTAGTATGGGACAGGGACATAAAAACATTCAGTACTTC
cdr3_aa: CASSMGQGHKNIQYF

v_call: TRBV18
d_call: NA
clone_size: NA
j_call: TRBJ2-2
cdr3_nt: TGTGCCAGCTCACCACAAGGGCCTCCCGGGGAGCTGTTTTTT
cdr3_aa: CASSPQGPPGELFF

v_call: TRBV9
d_call: NA
clone_size: NA
j_call: TRBJ2-1
cdr3_nt: TGTGCCAGCAGCGCGACCGGGACACTTTACAATGAGCAGTTCTTC
cdr3_aa: CASSATGTLYNEQFF

v_call: TRBV20-1
d_call: NA
clone_size: once
j_call: TRBJ2-1
cdr3_nt: TGCAGTGCTAGTGAAGGAAAACAGTTCTTC
cdr3_aa: CSASEGKQFF

v_call: TRBV5-6
d_call: NA
clone_size: NA
j_call: TRBJ2-2
cdr3_nt: TGTGCCAGCAGCTTGAGCAGAACCGGGGAGCTGTTTTTT
cdr3_aa: CASSLSRTGELFF

v_call: TRBV28
d_call: NA
clone_size: NA
j_call: TRBJ1-4
cdr3_nt: TGTGCCAGCAGTTTTCACAGGTTGAAGGAAAAACTGTTTTTT
cdr3_aa: CASSFHRLKEKLFF

v_call: TRBV6-6
d_call: NA
clone_size: NA
j_call: TRBJ1-3
cdr3_nt: TGTGCCAGCAGTCGGGAGGGAAACACCATATATTTT
cdr3_aa: CASSREGNTIYF

v_call: TRBV2
d_call: TRBD1
clone_size: NA
j_call: TRBJ1-4
cdr3_nt: TGTGCCAGCAGCCGGACAGGGGGCTTAAAAAAACTGTTTTTT
cdr3_aa: CASSRTGGLKKLFF

v_call: TRBV6-5
d_call: NA
clone_size: NA
j_call: TRBJ2-6
cdr3_nt: TGTGCCAGCACCCAGAACTCTGGGGCCAACGTCCTGACTTTC
cdr3_aa: CASTQNSGANVLTF

v_call: TRBV7-2
d_call: TRBD2
clone_size: NA
j_call: TRBJ2-3
cdr3_nt: TGTGCCAGCAGCCAGCGGACTAGCGGGAGAATGGGCACAGATACGCAGTATTTT
cdr3_aa: CASSQRTSGRMGTDTQYF

v_call: TRBV19
d_call: TRBD2
clone_size: NA
j_call: TRBJ2-2
cdr3_nt: TGTGCCAGTTCGGCTAGCGGGAGGGTGAACACCGGGGAGCTGTTTTTT
cdr3_aa: CASSASGRVNTGELFF

v_call: TRBV5-8
d_call: NA
clone_size: NA
j_call: TRBJ1-5
cdr3_nt: TGTGCCAGCAGCGGTCGGGGGAGAAGCAATCAGCCCCAGCATTTT
cdr3_aa: CASSGRGRSNQPQHF

v_call: TRBV27
d_call: NA
clone_size: NA
j_call: TRBJ2-7
cdr3_nt: TGTGCCAGCAGTTATGACGTCTCCTACGAGCAGTACTTC
cdr3_aa: CASSYDVSYEQYF

v_call: TRBV14
d_call: NA
clone_size: NA
j_call: TRBJ2-7
cdr3_nt: TGTGCCAGCAGCCAAGACTACGAGCAGTACTTC
cdr3_aa: CASSQDYEQYF

v_call: TRBV7-6
d_call: TRBD2
clone_size: NA
j_call: TRBJ2-7
cdr3_nt: TGTGCCAGCAGCTTAGCGGCGGGGGACTACGAGCAGTACTTC
cdr3_aa: CASSLAAGDYEQYF

v_call: TRBV29-1
d_call: TRBD2
clone_size: NA
j_call: TRBJ2-1
cdr3_nt: TGCAGCGTTGAATTTATAGCCCGAGCTAGCGGGAGTTACTACAATGAGCAGTTCTTC
cdr3_aa: CSVEFIARASGSYYNEQFF

v_call: TRBV9
d_call: TRBD1
clone_size: NA
j_call: TRBJ1-1
cdr3_nt: TGTGCCAGCAGCGTAGGGGACAGGAGAAGCACTGAAGCTTTCTTT
cdr3_aa: CASSVGDRRSTEAFF

v_call: TRBV28
d_call: NA
clone_size: NA
j_call: TRBJ2-7
cdr3_nt: TGTGCCAGCAGTCCCAGAGGGGGGAGGTCCGAGCAGTACTTC
cdr3_aa: CASSPRGGRSEQYF

v_call: TRBV7-2
d_call: NA
clone_size: NA
j_call: TRBJ2-3
cdr3_nt: TGTGCCAGCAGCTTAGGTCCGCGAGATACGCAGTATTTT
cdr3_aa: CASSLGPRDTQYF

v_call: TRBV28
d_call: TRBD1
clone_size: NA
j_call: TRBJ1-2
cdr3_nt: TGTGCCAGCAGTTCAAAACGGGGGGACAGGGGTATTCCCTATGGCCGCTATGGCTACACCTTC
cdr3_aa: CASSSKRGDRGIPYGRYGYTF

v_call: TRBV7-9
d_call: TRBD2
clone_size: NA
j_call: TRBJ2-3
cdr3_nt: TGTGCCAGCAGCCCGAGGACTAGCGGATACACAGATACGCAGTATTTT
cdr3_aa: CASSPRTSGYTDTQYF

v_call: TRBV4-3
d_call: TRBD1
clone_size: NA
j_call: TRBJ1-2
cdr3_nt: TGCGCCAGCAGCCCTACCTCGACAGGGTTTGCGTATGGCTACACCTTC
cdr3_aa: CASSPTSTGFAYGYTF